This T cell receptor (beta chain) is drawn from a study of beta chain features in type 1 diabetes. Study-wide points: Shorter TCRB CDR3s, moderately but significantly so, marked every one of the four CD4+ subsets in Type 1 diabetes patients. There was a possibility that cDNA sequencing over-represented cells with high TCR expression.

Each of the sorted populations had a purity greater than 98%. CDR1 and CDR2 (germline): SEHNR, FQNEAQ (reference sequence). The CDR3 runs to 15 residues. Germline trimming cut 4 bases from V and 1 base from J; bases unmatched to any gene: 2. Reverse transcribing all isolated RNA meant expressed TCRB transcripts were sequenced. Sequencing used immunoSEQ multiplex PCR; TCRdb keeps in-frame clones, though not all of them. This table holds 300,000 to 400,000 clones, 7% to 10% found once. A few counts support this clone. Its antigen is currently unknown. This CDR3 is also generated by other DNA sequences in the sample.

Sequencing was performed on central memory CD4+ T cells from blood. This chain links TRBV7-9 with TRBJ1-5; 9 positions match TRBD1. The clonotype was recovered from a man aged 25 to 45 with type 1 diabetes. The chain's CDR3 is CASSSGTGSNQPQHF. In DNA, the CDR3 is TGTGCCAGCAGCTCCGGGACAGGGAGCAATCAGCCCCAGCATTTT.